What follows describes a single T cell receptor beta chain. As yet, its antigen is unknown. Here the gene names and germline are mouse. The read is 1 residue too short to cover the CDR3 end, so that end is filled in from the germline J gene. There are 13 residues in the CDR3. Germline CDR1 and CDR2: SGHSN and HYEKVE. Deletions cut 0 bases from V and 2 bases from J, with 7 bases between. This entry comes from a study of tissue T cells after allogeneic stem cell transplantation. Study-wide findings and caveats: Which tissue TCRs were alloreactive or antigen-specific was not determined. Some clones might be persisting host cells.

The table came from immunoSEQ multiplex PCR; TCRdb's copy has only in-frame clones and leaves some out. The sample yields approximately 50,000 clones, about three quarters seen once. Sequenced input: sorted cells pooled from one or two spleens. The clonotype comes from a pool of C57BL/6 mice in good health. This sequence joins TRBV12-1 and TRBJ2-7; maybe TRBD2 (6 bases). The DNA read from the CDR3 is TGTGCCAGCTCTCTCTCTGGGGCCTATGAACAGTAC. It yields the protein CASSLSGAYEQY. The CDR3 as a whole reads CASSLSGAYEQYF.